The clone carrying this T cell receptor beta chain has only a few counts. Its target is not known. This sample stems from a study of beta chain features in type 1 diabetes. Whole-study findings and limits: Shortening that was moderate but significant affected the TCRB CDR3s of Type 1 diabetes patients in all four CD4+ subsets.

Germline CDR1 SGHRS, CDR2 YFSETQ. V dropped 3 bases and J dropped 0 bases, with 13 bases sitting between them. The CDR3 spans 17 residues. What was sequenced were expressed TCRB transcripts, since all of the isolated RNA had been reverse transcribed. Using immunoSEQ multiplex PCR, the repertoire was profiled, and TCRdb retains in-frame clones only, with some absent. The table lists a few hundred thousand clones, over 9% of them singletons. The V call is TRBV5-1, the J call TRBJ2-6, with D hard to call. The sequencing input was central memory CD4+ T cells from blood. The receptor was isolated from a man aged 30 to 39 with type 1 diabetes. The CDR3, as DNA: TGCGCCAGCAGCTACCTCCAGGCAGCCTCTGGGGCCAACGTCCTGACTTTC. Translated: CASSYLQAASGANVLTF.